These 8 T cell receptor beta chains were all obtained from the same sample, sequenced in a study of T cell responses to AZD1222 COVID-19 vaccine (dated by TCRdb to about 2021). Library construction relied on the immunoSEQ multiplex PCR assay. This immuneACCESS table, as held by TCRdb, lists in-frame sequences with V and J called but not all clones. Of the missing ones, under half trace to an unresolved V gene in checked studies; the others have no known cause. Counted in this sample were over 110,000 clones; 70% to 90% of them appeared once. The ten biggest clones cover 5% to 6.5% of the sample. The meaning of the sample's time point label: baseline before first vaccination. Sequencing used peripheral blood, obtained on day 0 of AZD1222 vaccination. These receptors all stem from an adult in good health.

This chain links TRBV6-6 with TRBJ1-5; TRBD1 might be the D (5 bases). The V and J ends lost 3 bases and 1 base respectively, with 10 bases between them. Per the germline V gene, CDR1 is MNHNY and CDR2 is SVGAGI (reference sequence). The CDR3 covers 15 residues. CDR3 residues: CASSYSGGSNQPQHF. The DNA of the CDR3 is TGTGCCAGCAGTTATTCTGGGGGGAGCAATCAGCCCCAGCATTTT.

The V gene is TRBV7-9, the J gene TRBJ1-1; the D is unclear. The length of the CDR3 is 13 residues. Trimming took off 5 bases at V and 0 bases at J, with 7 bases between the two ends. Germline assignment: CDR1 SEHNR and CDR2 FQNEAQ (reference sequence). CDR3 residues: CASSPSLNTEAFF. DNA for the CDR3: TGTGCCAGCAGCCCCTCCCTGAACACTGAAGCTTTCTTT.

J is TRBJ1-5 and V is TRBV28; 12 positions agree with TRBD1. This CDR3 has 14 residues. J lost 9 bases, V lost 5 bases, and 5 bases had no gene match. Germline lookup yields CDR1 MDHEN and CDR2 SYDVKM. CDR3 bases: TGTGCCAGCAGTGGGACAGGGGGCGCGAGGCCCCAGCATTTT. This gives the protein CASSGTGGARPQHF.

The genes are TRBV19 and TRBJ2-7; D unclear. Deletions cut 1 base from V and 2 bases from J, with 9 bases between. From germline, CDR1 is LNHDA and CDR2 SQIVND (reference sequence). This CDR3 has 14 amino acids. In nucleotides, the CDR3 is TGTGCCAGTAGTATAGGCACGGCTACCTACGAGCAGTACTTC. Encoded protein: CASSIGTATYEQYF.

The chain combines TRBV7-2 with TRBJ2-7; the D gene is possibly TRBD2 (5 bases). Germline CDR1 is SGHTA and CDR2 is FQGNSA. Deletions cut 8 bases from V and 1 base from J, with 15 bases between. The CDR3 loop spans 14 amino acids. In nucleotides, the CDR3 is TGTGCCAGCCGTTCTAGCCTAACTTCCTACGAGCAGTACTTC. It specifies CASRSSLTSYEQYF.

This clone was recorded a few times. This chain links TRBV5-1 with TRBJ1-4; 7 nucleotides line up with TRBD1. Germline loops: CDR1 SGHRS, CDR2 YFSETQ. V lost 3 bases, J lost 7 bases, and 12 bases stayed unmatched. CDR3 length equals 16 residues. CDR3 sequence (DNA): TGCGCCAGCAGCTCGGGATCGACAGGGCCCGGTGAAAAACTGTTTTTT. It yields the protein CASSSGSTGPGEKLFF.

The rearrangement links TRBV18 to TRBJ2-1; TRBD2 aligns across 13 bases. Germline V gene lookup returns CDR1 KGHSH and CDR2 LQKENI. The J segment lost 2 bases and the V segment lost 3 bases, leaving 4 bases of the junction unmatched. The CDR3 contains 17 residues. Here the CDR3 DNA reads TGTGCCAGCTCACCCCTGGGACTAGCGGGAACCTACAATGAGCAGTTCTTC. It translates to CASSPLGLAGTYNEQFF.

The chain is built from TRBV2 and TRBJ2-7, with 9 bases lining up with TRBD1. Unmatched junction bases numbered 6, after V lost 7 bases and J lost 5 bases. This CDR3 is built from 13 residues. Germline lookup yields CDR1 SNHLY and CDR2 FYNNEI. Written as DNA, the CDR3 is TGTGCCAGCATAAAGGACAGGGGCGACGAGCAGTACTTC. It encodes CASIKDRGDEQYF.